This T cell receptor (beta chain) was captured by sequencing in a study of OX40 agonist ivuxolimab in advanced cancers. As for the study in general: The eligibility criteria allowed prior anti-PD-1, anti-PD-L1 or anti-CTLA-4 therapy, and under 50% had some.

About this clone: Its antigen is not known.

Whole-study findings and limits: Among the lowest levels of clonal expansion were found in partial responders at 0.1-3.0 mg/kg. Low normalized T-cell clonal expansion also characterized some of the nonresponders.

Profiled with immunoSEQ multiplex PCR; TCRdb holds only in-frame clones, not every one. The profile covers over 75,000 clones, with around 88% appearing a single time and roughly 1.4% taken by the ten largest. Source: CD4+ or CD8+ T cells sorted from blood, taken in a trial of the OX40 agonist ivuxolimab. This TCR was sampled from an adult with an advanced solid tumor such as melanoma, head and neck, liver or kidney cancer.

The CDR3: CASSEGTDTGELFF. Written as DNA, the CDR3 is TGTGCCAGCAGTGAGGGGACAGACACCGGGGAGCTGTTTTTT. This rearrangement joins TRBV6-4 to TRBJ2-2; TRBD1 agrees at 7 bases. V was pared by 3 bases and J by 3 bases, with 1 base of the junction left unmatched. The germline V gene has CDR1 MRHNA and CDR2 SNTAGT. This CDR3 is built from 14 residues.